The 13 T cell receptor beta chains reported below all come from one sample, sequenced in a study of OX40 agonist ivuxolimab in advanced cancers. Clones were read by immunoSEQ multiplex PCR, and TCRdb kept only the in-frame ones, dropping some. The sample carries some 86,000 clones, more than 85% recorded once. The sequencing used CD4+ or CD8+ T cells sorted from blood, collected in a trial of the OX40 agonist ivuxolimab. These receptors were obtained from an adult with an advanced solid tumor such as melanoma, head and neck, liver or kidney cancer.

In this sample, this clone turned up once. This chain joins TRBV5-1 and TRBJ2-7; perhaps TRBD1 as D (6 bases). Trimming left V 4 bases short and J 0 bases short, with 14 bases between. Germline CDR1 and CDR2: SGHRS and YFSETQ. The CDR3 totals 15 residues. The CDR3 protein is CASSSPGTRSYEQYF. CDR3 nucleotide sequence: TGCGCCAGCAGCAGTCCGGGGACACGCTCCTACGAGCAGTACTTC.

The DNA of the CDR3 is TGTGCCAGCGGGACAGGGCCCTTTTCGCCCCAGCATTTT. Its translation is CASGTGPFSPQHF. This rearrangement joins TRBV6-1 to TRBJ1-5, with 9 nucleotides matching TRBD1. V shed 8 bases and J 9 bases; nucleotides not matched to a gene: 8. Germline values: CDR1 MNHNS, CDR2 SASEGT. This CDR3 is built from 13 residues.

This chain uses TRBV19 with TRBJ1-1, with 9 positions matching TRBD1. This CDR3 has 15 residues. J gave up 1 base and V 7 bases, and 7 bases lay outside the gene matches. Germline-derived CDR1 and CDR2 are LNHDA and SQIVND (reference sequence). The chain's CDR3 is CASTPQGARNTEAFF. CDR3 in DNA: TGTGCCAGTACCCCACAGGGGGCACGGAACACTGAAGCTTTCTTT.

The chain uses TRBV25-1 and TRBJ1-2; no firm D call. V gave up 2 bases and J gave up 2 bases, with 9 bases separating them. Germline V gives CDR1 MGHDK, CDR2 SYGVNS. CDR3 size: 14 residues. In DNA form, the CDR3 reads TGTGCCAGCAGTGAAACGGGCAGGAACTATGGCTACACCTTC. Translated, it gives CASSETGRNYGYTF.

This clone was seen a few times. The J gene is TRBJ2-7, the V gene TRBV2; D is undetermined. The CDR3 is made up of 14 amino acids. The V gene's germline CDR1 is SNHLY and CDR2 FYNNEI. The V end lost 1 base, the J end lost 1 base, and 8 bases lay between the germline ends. The CDR3 bases are TGTGCCAGCAGTGAAGTGTTGCTATCCTACGAGCAGTACTTC. Translated, it gives CASSEVLLSYEQYF. Full variable domain (missing parts from reference TRBV2 and TRBJ2-7): EPEVTQTPSHQVTQMGQEVILRCVPISNHLYFYWYRQILGQKVEFLVSFYNNEISEKSEIFDDQFSVERPDGSNFTLKIRSTKLEDSAMYFCASSEVLLSYEQYFGPGTRLTVT.

On this clone itself: A much larger clone differs from this one at a single base, so this may be a read error. The chain links TRBV11-2 to TRBJ2-3, with D maybe TRBD1 (6 bases). The V and J ends lost 5 bases and 5 bases respectively, with 8 bases between them. Germline CDR1 and CDR2: SGHAT and FQNNGV. The CDR3 has 12 amino acids. The CDR3 DNA follows: TGTGCCAGCAGCCTAGGGGGAGATACGCAGTATTTT. Translated: CASSLGGDTQYF.

The V call is TRBV6-1, the J call TRBJ1-5, with 9 nucleotides matching TRBD1. The trim removed 0 bases at V and 7 bases at J, leaving 4 bases unmatched. Per the germline V gene, CDR1 is MNHNS and CDR2 is SASEGT. CDR3 length equals 15 residues. CDR3 protein: CASSEAVDRGQPQHF. In nucleotides, the CDR3 is TGTGCCAGCAGTGAAGCGGTGGACAGGGGACAGCCCCAGCATTTT.

The CDR3 nucleotides are TGCGCCAGCAGCCAAGAAAAGGCTAGCAGGAGAGTTCTAACAGATACGCAGTATTTT. It is translated as CASSQEKASRRVLTDTQYF. This chain links TRBV4-1 with TRBJ2-3; D possibly corresponds to TRBD2 (5 bases). V was cut by 0 bases and J by 3 bases, with 22 bases left in between. The CDR3 spans 19 residues. Germline V gene data show CDR1 as MGHRA and CDR2 as YSYEKL.

The rearrangement joins TRBV5-3 to TRBJ1-3, with a possible D match to TRBD1 (5 bases). TRBV5-3 is assigned to the ORF class and has an uncertain function. Trimming took 3 bases from V and 7 from J, leaving 20 bases between them. This CDR3 is built from 16 residues. CDR3 region: CARSSHGGDDPNTIYF. In nucleotides, the CDR3 is TGTGCCAGAAGCTCTCATGGGGGGGACGACCCGAACACCATATATTTT.

The chain is built from TRBV2 and TRBJ2-5; 7 nucleotides agree with TRBD2. The CDR3 extends over 16 amino acids. The germline V gene encodes CDR1 SNHLY and CDR2 FYNNEI. The junction had 13 bases not matched to a gene; V was cut back by 3 bases and J by 6 bases. CDR3 nucleotides: TGTGCCAGCAGTGATTTTCCTGGACTAGAGATGAAGACCCAGTACTTC. Protein sequence: CASSDFPGLEMKTQYF. The variable domain in full, completed from reference TRBV2 and TRBJ2-5, reads EPEVTQTPSHQVTQMGQEVILRCVPISNHLYFYWYRQILGQKVEFLVSFYNNEISEKSEIFDDQFSVERPDGSNFTLKIRSTKLEDSAMYFCASSDFPGLEMKTQYFGPGTRLLVL.

CDR3 DNA sequence: TGTGCCTGGAGGTACAGGGGCGACTATGGCTACACCTTC. Its protein is CAWRYRGDYGYTF. The chain combines TRBV30 with TRBJ1-2; 7 bases agree with TRBD1. This CDR3 is 13 amino acids long. With 3 bases clipped from V and 3 bases from J, the junction kept 4 bases outside the gene matches. Germline-derived CDR1 and CDR2 are GTSNPN and SVGIG (reference sequence).

The gene calls are TRBV4-2 and TRBJ2-2, with 9 bases identical to TRBD2. CDR1 is LGHNA and CDR2 is YNFKEQ in the germline V gene. The CDR3 has 18 amino acids. J gave up 7 bases and V 0 bases, and 12 bases lay outside the gene matches. In DNA, the CDR3 is TGTGCCAGCAGCCAAGACCCTAGCGGGGCGGGCGGTCGCGGGGAGCTGTTTTTT. It is translated as CASSQDPSGAGGRGELFF.

The CDR3 region is CATSIESGANVLTF. CDR3 coding DNA: TGTGCCACCAGCATTGAGTCTGGGGCCAACGTCCTGACTTTC. The chain recombines TRBV15 with TRBJ2-6; D ambiguous. Trimming stripped 4 bases from V and 1 base from J, with 5 bases between. CDR3 length: 14 amino acids. The germline V gene has CDR1 LNHNV and CDR2 YYDKDF (reference sequence).